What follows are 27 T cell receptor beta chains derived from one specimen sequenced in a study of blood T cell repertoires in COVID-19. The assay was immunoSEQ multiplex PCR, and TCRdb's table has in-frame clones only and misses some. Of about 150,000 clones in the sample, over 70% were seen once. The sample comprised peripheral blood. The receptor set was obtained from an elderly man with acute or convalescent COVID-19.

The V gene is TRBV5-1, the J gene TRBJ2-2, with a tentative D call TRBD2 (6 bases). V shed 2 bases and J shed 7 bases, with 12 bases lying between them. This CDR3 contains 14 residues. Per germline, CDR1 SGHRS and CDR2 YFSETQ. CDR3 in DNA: TGCGCCAGCAGCTTCGGAGGGAGAAGCGGGGAGCTGTTTTTT. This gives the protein CASSFGGRSGELFF.

The CDR3 spells CASSYIAGATGELFF. The CDR3 nucleotides read TGCGCCAGCAGCTACATAGCGGGAGCCACCGGGGAGCTGTTTTTT. This chain connects TRBV5-1 to TRBJ2-2, with 9 positions matching TRBD2. The CDR3 length is 15 residues. After removal of 3 bases from V and 4 bases from J, the junction contained 4 bases not matched to a gene. In germline, CDR1 is SGHRS, CDR2 YFSETQ. Full variable domain (rest looked up from reference TRBV5-1 and TRBJ2-2): KAGVTQTPRYLIKTRGQQVTLSCSPISGHRSVSWYQQTPGQGLQFLFEYFSETQRNKGNFPGRFSGRQFSNSRSEMNVSTLELGDSALYLCASSYIAGATGELFFGEGSRLTVL.

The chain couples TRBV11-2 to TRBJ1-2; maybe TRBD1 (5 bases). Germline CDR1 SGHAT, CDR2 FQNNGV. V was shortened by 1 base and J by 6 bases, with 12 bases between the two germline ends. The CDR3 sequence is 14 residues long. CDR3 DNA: TGTGCCAGCAGCTTAGGGGCAGGGATGGATGGCTACACCTTC. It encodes CASSLGAGMDGYTF.

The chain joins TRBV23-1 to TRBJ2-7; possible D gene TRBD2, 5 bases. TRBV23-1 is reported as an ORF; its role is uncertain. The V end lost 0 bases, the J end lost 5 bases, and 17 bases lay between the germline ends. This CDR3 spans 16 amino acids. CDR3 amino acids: CASSQSHPWRNHEQYF. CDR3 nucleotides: TGCGCCAGCAGTCAATCCCACCCCTGGAGGAACCACGAGCAGTACTTC.

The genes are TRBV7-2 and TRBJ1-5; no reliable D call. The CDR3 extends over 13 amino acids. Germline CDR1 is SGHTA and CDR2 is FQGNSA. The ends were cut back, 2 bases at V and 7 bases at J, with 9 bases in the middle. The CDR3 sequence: CASSLFPPQPQHF. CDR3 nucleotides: TGTGCCAGCAGCTTATTCCCCCCGCAGCCCCAGCATTTT. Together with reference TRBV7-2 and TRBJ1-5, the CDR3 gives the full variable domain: GAGVSQSPSNKVTEKGKDVELRCDPISGHTALYWYRQSLGQGLEFLIYFQGNSAPDKSGLPSDRFSAERTGGSVSTLTIQRTQQEDSAVYLCASSLFPPQPQHFGDGTRLSIL.

The CDR3 bases are TGCGCCAGCAGCTTGGTAACAGGGGGCGTCGATACGCAGTATTTT. Protein sequence: CASSLVTGGVDTQYF. The genes are TRBV5-1 and TRBJ2-3; 9 bases match TRBD1. Per germline, CDR1 SGHRS and CDR2 YFSETQ. Trimming removed 0 bases from V and 6 bases from J; junction bases left unmatched: 5. The CDR3 spans 15 residues.

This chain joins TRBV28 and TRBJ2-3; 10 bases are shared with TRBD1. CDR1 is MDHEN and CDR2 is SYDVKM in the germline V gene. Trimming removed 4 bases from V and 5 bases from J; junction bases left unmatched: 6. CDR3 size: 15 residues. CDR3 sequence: CASSSGTGVKDTQYF. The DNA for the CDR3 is TGTGCCAGCAGTTCCGGGACAGGGGTAAAAGATACGCAGTATTTT.

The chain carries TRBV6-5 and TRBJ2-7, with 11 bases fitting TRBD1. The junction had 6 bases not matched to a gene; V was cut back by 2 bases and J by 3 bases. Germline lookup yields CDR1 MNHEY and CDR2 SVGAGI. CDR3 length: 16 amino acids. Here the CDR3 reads CASSYVGQGAGYEQYF. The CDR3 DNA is TGTGCCAGCAGTTACGTAGGACAGGGGGCTGGCTACGAGCAGTACTTC.

The CDR3 sequence is CASSQDSGTEAFF. The CDR3 DNA is TGTGCCAGCAGCCAGGATAGCGGCACTGAAGCTTTCTTT. This chain uses TRBV18 with TRBJ1-1; D unclear. Trimming stripped 8 bases from V and 4 bases from J, with 14 bases between. The V gene's germline CDR1 is KGHSH and CDR2 LQKENI. This CDR3 region has 13 residues.

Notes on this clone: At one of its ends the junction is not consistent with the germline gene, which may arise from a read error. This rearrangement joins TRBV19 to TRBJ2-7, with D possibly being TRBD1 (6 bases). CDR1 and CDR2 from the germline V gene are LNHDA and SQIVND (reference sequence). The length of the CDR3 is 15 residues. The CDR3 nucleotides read TGTGCCAGTAGTTTAGAACCGGGACACTTCTACGAGCAGTACTTC. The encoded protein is CASSLEPGHFYEQYF.

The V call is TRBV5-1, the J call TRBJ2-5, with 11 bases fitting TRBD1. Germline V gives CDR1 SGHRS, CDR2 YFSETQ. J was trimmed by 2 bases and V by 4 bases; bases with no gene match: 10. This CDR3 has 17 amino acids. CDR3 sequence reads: CASSPGRTGGLQETQYF. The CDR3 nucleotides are TGCGCCAGCAGCCCGGGTAGGACAGGGGGCCTTCAAGAGACCCAGTACTTC.

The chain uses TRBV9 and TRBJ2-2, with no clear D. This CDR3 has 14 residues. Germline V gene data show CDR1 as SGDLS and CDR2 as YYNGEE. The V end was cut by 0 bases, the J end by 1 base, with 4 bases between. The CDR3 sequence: CASSVAVNTGELFF. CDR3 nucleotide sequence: TGTGCCAGCAGCGTAGCGGTGAACACCGGGGAGCTGTTTTTT.

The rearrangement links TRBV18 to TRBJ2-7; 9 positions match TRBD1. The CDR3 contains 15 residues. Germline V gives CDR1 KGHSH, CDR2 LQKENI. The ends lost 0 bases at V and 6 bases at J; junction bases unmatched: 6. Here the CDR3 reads CASSPPRTGAGEQYF. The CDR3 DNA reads TGTGCCAGCTCACCACCTCGGACAGGGGCAGGCGAGCAGTACTTC.

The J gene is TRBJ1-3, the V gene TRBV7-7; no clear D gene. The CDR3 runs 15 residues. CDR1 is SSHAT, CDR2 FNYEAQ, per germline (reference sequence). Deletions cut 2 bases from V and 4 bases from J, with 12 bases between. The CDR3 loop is CASSLNPGTGNTIYF. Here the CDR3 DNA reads TGTGCCAGCAGCTTAAATCCGGGAACCGGAAACACCATATATTTT.

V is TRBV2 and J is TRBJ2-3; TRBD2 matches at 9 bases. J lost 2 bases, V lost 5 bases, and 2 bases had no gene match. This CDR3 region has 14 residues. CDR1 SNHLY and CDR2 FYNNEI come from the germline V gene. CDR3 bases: TGTGCCAGCAGTAGCGGGGGGTTCACAGATACGCAGTATTTT. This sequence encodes CASSSGGFTDTQYF.

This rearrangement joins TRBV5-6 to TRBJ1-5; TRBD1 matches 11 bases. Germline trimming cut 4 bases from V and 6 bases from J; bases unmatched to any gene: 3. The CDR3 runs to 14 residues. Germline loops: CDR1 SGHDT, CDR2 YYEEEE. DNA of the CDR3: TGTGCCAGCAGCCCGGGACAGGGGGTTCAGCCCCAGCATTTT. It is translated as CASSPGQGVQPQHF. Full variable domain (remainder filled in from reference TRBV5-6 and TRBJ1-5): DAGVTQSPTHLIKTRGQQVTLRCSPKSGHDTVSWYQQALGQGPQFIFQYYEEEERQRGNFPDRFSGHQFPNYSSELNVNALLLGDSALYLCASSPGQGVQPQHFGDGTRLSIL.

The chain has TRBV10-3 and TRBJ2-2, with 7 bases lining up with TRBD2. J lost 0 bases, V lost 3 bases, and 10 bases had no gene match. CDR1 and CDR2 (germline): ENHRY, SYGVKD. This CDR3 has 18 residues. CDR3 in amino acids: CAISEGRGKTANTGELFF. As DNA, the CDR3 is TGTGCCATCAGTGAAGGGAGGGGCAAGACAGCGAACACCGGGGAGCTGTTTTTT.

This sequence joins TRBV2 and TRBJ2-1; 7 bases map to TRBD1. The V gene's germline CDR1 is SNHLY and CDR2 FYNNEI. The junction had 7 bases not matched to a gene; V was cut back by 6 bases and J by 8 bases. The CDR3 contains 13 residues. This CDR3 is CASSRQGVDEQFF. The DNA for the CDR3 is TGTGCCAGCAGCCGACAGGGTGTTGATGAGCAGTTCTTC.

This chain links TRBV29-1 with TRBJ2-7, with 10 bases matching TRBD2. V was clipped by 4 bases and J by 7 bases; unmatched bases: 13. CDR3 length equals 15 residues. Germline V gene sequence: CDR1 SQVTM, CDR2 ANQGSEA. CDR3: CSVGGEGLASGEQYF. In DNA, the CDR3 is TGCAGCGTTGGGGGGGAGGGACTAGCGTCAGGGGAGCAGTACTTC.

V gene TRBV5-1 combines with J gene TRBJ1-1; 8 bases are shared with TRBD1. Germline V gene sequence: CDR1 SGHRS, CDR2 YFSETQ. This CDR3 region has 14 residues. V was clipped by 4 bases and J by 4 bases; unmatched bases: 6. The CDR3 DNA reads TGCGCCAGCAGCGGACAGGGAGGGGTCACTGAAGCTTTCTTT. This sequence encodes CASSGQGGVTEAFF.

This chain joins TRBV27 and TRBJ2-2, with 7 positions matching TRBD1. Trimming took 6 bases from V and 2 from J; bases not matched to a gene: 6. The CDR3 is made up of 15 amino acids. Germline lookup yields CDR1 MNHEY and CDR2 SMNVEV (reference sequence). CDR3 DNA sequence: TGTGCCAGCAGGGCGGACAGGATCAACACCGGGGAGCTGTTTTTT. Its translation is CASRADRINTGELFF.

The CDR3 spells CASNPQGAGETQYF. For the CDR3, the DNA is TGTGCCAGCAACCCCCAGGGCGCAGGTGAGACCCAGTACTTC. The rearrangement joins TRBV28 to TRBJ2-5; the D gene is possibly TRBD1 (5 bases). Germline CDR1 is MDHEN and CDR2 is SYDVKM. The CDR3 loop spans 14 amino acids. Trimming cost V 7 bases and J 5 bases, with 17 bases left between them.

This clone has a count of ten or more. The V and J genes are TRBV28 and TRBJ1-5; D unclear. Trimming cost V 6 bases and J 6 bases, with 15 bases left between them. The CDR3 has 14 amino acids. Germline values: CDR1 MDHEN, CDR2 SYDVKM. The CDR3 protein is CASSRWQAGQPQHF. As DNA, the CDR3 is TGTGCCAGCAGCAGGTGGCAGGCTGGTCAGCCCCAGCATTTT.

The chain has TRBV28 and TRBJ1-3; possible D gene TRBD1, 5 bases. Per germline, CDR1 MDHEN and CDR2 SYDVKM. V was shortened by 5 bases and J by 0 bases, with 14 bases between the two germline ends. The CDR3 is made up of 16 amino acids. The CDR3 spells CASSRGGANSGNTIYF. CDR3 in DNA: TGTGCCAGCAGTAGGGGCGGAGCGAACTCTGGAAACACCATATATTTT. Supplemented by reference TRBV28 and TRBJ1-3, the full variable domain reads DVKVTQSSRYLVKRTGEKVFLECVQDMDHENMFWYRQDPGLGLRLIYFSYDVKMKEKGDIPEGYSVSREKKERFSLILESASTNQTSMYLCASSRGGANSGNTIYFGEGSWLTVV.

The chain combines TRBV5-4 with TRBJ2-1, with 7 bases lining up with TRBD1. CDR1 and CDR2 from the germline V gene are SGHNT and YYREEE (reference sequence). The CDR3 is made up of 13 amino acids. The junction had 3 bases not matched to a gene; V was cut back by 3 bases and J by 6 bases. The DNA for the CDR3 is TGTGCCAGCAGCTGGACAGGTTCCAATGAGCAGTTCTTC. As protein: CASSWTGSNEQFF.

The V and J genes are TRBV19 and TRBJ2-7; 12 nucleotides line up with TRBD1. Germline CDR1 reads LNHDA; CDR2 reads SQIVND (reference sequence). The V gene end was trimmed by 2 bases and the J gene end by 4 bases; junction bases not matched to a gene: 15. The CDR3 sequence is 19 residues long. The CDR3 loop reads CASSISTHLGTGGFYEQYF. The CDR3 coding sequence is TGTGCCAGTAGTATATCCACCCATCTAGGGACAGGGGGCTTTTACGAGCAGTACTTC.

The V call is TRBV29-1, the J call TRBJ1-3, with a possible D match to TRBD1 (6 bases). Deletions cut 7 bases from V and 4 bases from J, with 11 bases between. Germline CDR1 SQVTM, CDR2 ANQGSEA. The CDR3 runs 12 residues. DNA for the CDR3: TGCAGCGCCACAGGGTGGGGAAACACCATATATTTT. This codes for CSATGWGNTIYF.